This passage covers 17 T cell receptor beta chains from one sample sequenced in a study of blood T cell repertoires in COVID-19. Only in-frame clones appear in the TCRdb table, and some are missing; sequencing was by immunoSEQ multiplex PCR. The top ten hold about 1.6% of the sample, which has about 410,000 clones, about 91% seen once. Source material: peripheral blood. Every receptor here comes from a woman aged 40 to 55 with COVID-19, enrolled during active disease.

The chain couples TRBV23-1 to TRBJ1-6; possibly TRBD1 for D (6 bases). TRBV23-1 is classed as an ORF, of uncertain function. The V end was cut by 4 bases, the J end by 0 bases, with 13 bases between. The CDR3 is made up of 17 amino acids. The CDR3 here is CASSPQGICSYNSPLHF. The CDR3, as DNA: TGCGCCAGCAGTCCCCAGGGGATCTGCTCCTATAATTCACCCCTCCACTTT.

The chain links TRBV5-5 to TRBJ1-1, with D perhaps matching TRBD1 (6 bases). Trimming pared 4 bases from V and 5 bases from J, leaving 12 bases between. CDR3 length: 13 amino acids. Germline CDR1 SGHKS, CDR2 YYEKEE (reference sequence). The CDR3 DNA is TGTGCCAGCAGCCCGAGGGGGAGAACTGAAGCTTTCTTT. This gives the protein CASSPRGRTEAFF.

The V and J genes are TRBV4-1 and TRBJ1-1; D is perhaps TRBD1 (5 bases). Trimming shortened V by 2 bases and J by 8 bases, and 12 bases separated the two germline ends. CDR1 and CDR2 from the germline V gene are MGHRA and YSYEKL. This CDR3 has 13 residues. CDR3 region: CASSQLGLKEAFF. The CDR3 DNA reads TGCGCCAGCAGCCAATTGGGACTGAAGGAAGCTTTCTTT.

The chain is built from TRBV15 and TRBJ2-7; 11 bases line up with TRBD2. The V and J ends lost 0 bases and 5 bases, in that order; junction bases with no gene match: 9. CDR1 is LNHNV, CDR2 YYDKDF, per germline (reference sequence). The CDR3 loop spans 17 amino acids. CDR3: CATSRDRGLAGGDEQYF. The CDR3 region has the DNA TGTGCCACCAGCAGAGATCGAGGGCTAGCGGGAGGAGACGAGCAGTACTTC.

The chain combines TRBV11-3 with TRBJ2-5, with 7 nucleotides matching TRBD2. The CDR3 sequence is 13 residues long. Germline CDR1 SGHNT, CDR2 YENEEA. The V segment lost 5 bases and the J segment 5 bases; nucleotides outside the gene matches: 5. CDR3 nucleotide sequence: TGTGCCAGCAGCCTTTACGGGGGGGAGACCCAGTACTTC. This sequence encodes CASSLYGGETQYF.

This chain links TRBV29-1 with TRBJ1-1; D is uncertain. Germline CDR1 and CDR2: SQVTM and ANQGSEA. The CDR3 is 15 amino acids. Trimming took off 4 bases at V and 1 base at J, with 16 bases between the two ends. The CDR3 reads CSVVSWAATNTEAFF. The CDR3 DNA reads TGCAGCGTTGTGTCCTGGGCCGCCACGAACACTGAAGCTTTCTTT.

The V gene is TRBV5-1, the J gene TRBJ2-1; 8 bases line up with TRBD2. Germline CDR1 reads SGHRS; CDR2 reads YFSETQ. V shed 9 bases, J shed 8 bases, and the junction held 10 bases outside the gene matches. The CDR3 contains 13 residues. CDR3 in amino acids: CATSSGSSYEQFF. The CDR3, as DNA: TGCGCCACCTCAAGCGGGAGTAGTTATGAGCAGTTCTTC.

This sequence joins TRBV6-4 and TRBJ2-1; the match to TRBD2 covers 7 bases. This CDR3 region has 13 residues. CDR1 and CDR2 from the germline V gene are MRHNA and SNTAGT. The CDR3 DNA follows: TGTTCAACCAAGGGAGGGAGGTACAATGAGCAGTTCTTC. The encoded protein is CSTKGGRYNEQFF.

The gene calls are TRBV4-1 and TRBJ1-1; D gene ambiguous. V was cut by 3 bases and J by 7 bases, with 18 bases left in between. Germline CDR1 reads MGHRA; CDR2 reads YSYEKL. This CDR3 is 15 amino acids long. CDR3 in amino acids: CASSHTDTSSDEAFF. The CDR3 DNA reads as TGCGCCAGCAGCCATACAGACACCTCCTCTGATGAAGCTTTCTTT.

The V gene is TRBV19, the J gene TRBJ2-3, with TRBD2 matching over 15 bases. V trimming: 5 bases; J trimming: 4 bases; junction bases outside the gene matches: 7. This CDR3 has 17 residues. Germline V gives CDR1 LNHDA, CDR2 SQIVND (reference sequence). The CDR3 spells CASSLGLAGGIADTQYF. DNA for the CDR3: TGTGCCAGTAGTCTGGGACTAGCGGGAGGTATCGCAGATACGCAGTATTTT.

The CDR3 DNA reads TGTGCCAGCCAAGACAGGGGCGGCTACACCTTC. This translates into CASQDRGGYTF. This chain connects TRBV6-5 to TRBJ1-2, with 8 nucleotides matching TRBD1. Losses at the gene ends were 8 bases for V and 8 bases for J; bases not matched to a gene: 4. The length of the CDR3 is 11 residues. Germline V gene sequence: CDR1 MNHEY, CDR2 SVGAGI.

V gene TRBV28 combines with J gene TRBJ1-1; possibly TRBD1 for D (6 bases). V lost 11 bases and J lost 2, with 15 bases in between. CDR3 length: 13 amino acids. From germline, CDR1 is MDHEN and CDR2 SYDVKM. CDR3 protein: CAALQGPNTEAFF. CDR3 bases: TGTGCCGCACTACAGGGACCAAACACTGAAGCTTTCTTT.

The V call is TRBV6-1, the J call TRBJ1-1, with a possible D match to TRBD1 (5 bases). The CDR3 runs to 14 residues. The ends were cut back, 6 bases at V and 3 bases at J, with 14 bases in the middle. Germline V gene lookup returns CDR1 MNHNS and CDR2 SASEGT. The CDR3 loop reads CASRLDTDHTEAFF. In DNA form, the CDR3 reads TGTGCCAGCAGACTGGACACCGATCACACTGAAGCTTTCTTT.

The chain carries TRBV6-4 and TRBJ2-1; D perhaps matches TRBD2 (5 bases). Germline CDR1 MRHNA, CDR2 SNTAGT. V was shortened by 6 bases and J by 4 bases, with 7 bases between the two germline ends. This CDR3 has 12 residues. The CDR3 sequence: CASSPGYNEQFF. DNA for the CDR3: TGTGCCAGCAGCCCGGGATACAATGAGCAGTTCTTC.

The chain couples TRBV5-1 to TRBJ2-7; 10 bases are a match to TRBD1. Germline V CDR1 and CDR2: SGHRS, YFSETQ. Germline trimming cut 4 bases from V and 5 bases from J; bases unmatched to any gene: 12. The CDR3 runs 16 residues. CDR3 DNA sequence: TGCGCCAGCAGCCAAATTCCGGGACAGGGGTCGGACGAGCAGTACTTC. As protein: CASSQIPGQGSDEQYF. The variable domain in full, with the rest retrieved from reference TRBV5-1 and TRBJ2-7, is KAGVTQTPRYLIKTRGQQVTLSCSPISGHRSVSWYQQTPGQGLQFLFEYFSETQRNKGNFPGRFSGRQFSNSRSEMNVSTLELGDSALYLCASSQIPGQGSDEQYFGPGTRLTVT.

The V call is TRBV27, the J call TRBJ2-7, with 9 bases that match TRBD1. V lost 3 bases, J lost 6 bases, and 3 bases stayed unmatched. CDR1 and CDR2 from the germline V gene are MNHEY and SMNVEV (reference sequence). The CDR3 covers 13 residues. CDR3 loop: CASSFPGQGEQYF. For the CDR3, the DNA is TGTGCCAGCAGTTTCCCGGGACAGGGCGAGCAGTACTTC.

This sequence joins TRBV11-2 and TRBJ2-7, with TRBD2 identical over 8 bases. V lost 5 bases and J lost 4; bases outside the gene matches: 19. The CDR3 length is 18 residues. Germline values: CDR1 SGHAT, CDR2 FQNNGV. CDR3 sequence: CASSLLPRKREPRYEQYF. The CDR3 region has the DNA TGTGCCAGCAGCCTACTTCCGAGGAAGCGGGAGCCTCGGTACGAGCAGTACTTC. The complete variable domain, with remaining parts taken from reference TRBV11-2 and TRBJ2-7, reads EAGVAQSPRYKIIEKRQSVAFWCNPISGHATLYWYQQILGQGPKLLIQFQNNGVVDDSQLPKDRFSAERLKGVDSTLKIQPAKLEDSAVYLCASSLLPRKREPRYEQYFGPGTRLTVT.